This is a list of T cell receptor beta chains from one sample in a study of cytomegalovirus exposure and HLA in healthy donors. TCRdb keeps only in-frame clones here, not all; method: immunoSEQ multiplex PCR. Found here are 150,000 to 250,000 clones; the top ten clones hold 0.7% to 0.8%. The sequencing input was PBMCs. These receptors were collected from a boy between 10 and 17 years old in good health and CMV-seronegative. Both conserved end residues are part of each CDR3. The order of the fields is CDR3 DNA, CDR3 protein, J gene, CDR3 length, V gene, D gene. A D gene is named only where the DNA matches it firmly.

CDR3 DNA: TGTGCCTGGAGTGTCCTGAGCACTGAAGCTTTCTTT
CDR3 protein: CAWSVLSTEAFF
J gene: TRBJ1-1
CDR3 length: 12
V gene: TRBV30
D gene: -

CDR3 DNA: TGTGCCAGCAGGGGGACAGGGTCTGGCATAGACGAGCAGTACTTC
CDR3 protein: CASRGTGSGIDEQYF
J gene: TRBJ2-7
CDR3 length: 15
V gene: TRBV28
D gene: TRBD1

CDR3 DNA: TGTGCCAGCAGCGTAGCTTACCCCGGCCGTTACCGGGAGTACAATGAGCAGTTCTTC
CDR3 protein: CASSVAYPGRYREYNEQFF
J gene: TRBJ2-1
CDR3 length: 19
V gene: TRBV9
D gene: -

CDR3 DNA: TGCGCCAGCCGCTCAAGCGGATCAACAGATACGCAGTATTTT
CDR3 protein: CASRSSGSTDTQYF
J gene: TRBJ2-3
CDR3 length: 14
V gene: TRBV4-1
D gene: -

CDR3 DNA: TGTGCCAGCAGCTTAGCTCTAGCGGGGGGCCAACAGTTCTTC
CDR3 protein: CASSLALAGGQQFF
J gene: TRBJ2-1
CDR3 length: 14
V gene: TRBV7-8
D gene: TRBD2

CDR3 DNA: TGTGCCAGCAGCTCCCCAGAGCGGGGGGGCCGTACGCAGTATTTT
CDR3 protein: CASSSPERGGRTQYF
J gene: TRBJ2-3
CDR3 length: 15
V gene: TRBV10-3
D gene: TRBD2

CDR3 DNA: TGTGCCAGCAGTCCCGACCACAGAACGAACACCGGGGAGCTGTTTTTT
CDR3 protein: CASSPDHRTNTGELFF
J gene: TRBJ2-2
CDR3 length: 16
V gene: TRBV27
D gene: -

CDR3 DNA: TGTGCCACCCTCGGACAGGGGGGCACTGAAGCTTTCTTT
CDR3 protein: CATLGQGGTEAFF
J gene: TRBJ1-1
CDR3 length: 13
V gene: TRBV19
D gene: TRBD1

CDR3 DNA: TGTGCCAGCAGCTTGTTCATAGCGCTAGCGGGGAGCTACAATGAGCAGTTCTTC
CDR3 protein: CASSLFIALAGSYNEQFF
J gene: TRBJ2-1
CDR3 length: 18
V gene: TRBV5-4
D gene: TRBD2

CDR3 DNA: TGTGCCAGCAGCTTAGTGGGGGGACTCTATCCGGATACGCAGTATTTT
CDR3 protein: CASSLVGGLYPDTQYF
J gene: TRBJ2-3
CDR3 length: 16
V gene: TRBV7-2
D gene: -

CDR3 DNA: TGTGCCGTAGAGTCAGGGAGGGGGATGAACACTGAAGCTTTCTTT
CDR3 protein: CAVESGRGMNTEAFF
J gene: TRBJ1-1
CDR3 length: 15
V gene: TRBV19
D gene: -

CDR3 DNA: TGTGCCAGCTCACGTGGACTAGTTCTCAGTGGTACAGATACGCAGTATTTT
CDR3 protein: CASSRGLVLSGTDTQYF
J gene: TRBJ2-3
CDR3 length: 17
V gene: TRBV18
D gene: TRBD2

CDR3 DNA: TGTGCCAGCAGCGTGTTTAGCGGGGGAAATACGCAGTATTTT
CDR3 protein: CASSVFSGGNTQYF
J gene: TRBJ2-3
CDR3 length: 14
V gene: TRBV9
D gene: TRBD2

CDR3 DNA: TGTGCCCGGAGGTCAAGCGGGAGCACAGATACGCAGTATTTT
CDR3 protein: CARRSSGSTDTQYF
J gene: TRBJ2-3
CDR3 length: 14
V gene: TRBV30
D gene: -

CDR3 DNA: TGTGCCAGCAGCCCGAGGGGGGGTCAGCCCCAGCATTTT
CDR3 protein: CASSPRGGQPQHF
J gene: TRBJ1-5
CDR3 length: 13
V gene: TRBV7-2
D gene: -

CDR3 DNA: TGTGCCAGTAGTATATTTGGGGCTGATAATCAGCCCCAGCATTTT
CDR3 protein: CASSIFGADNQPQHF
J gene: TRBJ1-5
CDR3 length: 15
V gene: TRBV19
D gene: -

CDR3 DNA: TGCAGCGTTGCAGACAGAACGAACACCGGGGAGCTGTTTTTT
CDR3 protein: CSVADRTNTGELFF
J gene: TRBJ2-2
CDR3 length: 14
V gene: TRBV29-1
D gene: -

CDR3 DNA: TGTGCCAGCAGCGTAGCAGGGTACGGCTACACCTTC
CDR3 protein: CASSVAGYGYTF
J gene: TRBJ1-2
CDR3 length: 12
V gene: TRBV9
D gene: -

CDR3 DNA: TGCGCCAGCAGCCAAGCTCAGGGGCTTTACAATGAGCAGTTCTTC
CDR3 protein: CASSQAQGLYNEQFF
J gene: TRBJ2-1
CDR3 length: 15
V gene: TRBV4-1
D gene: -

CDR3 DNA: TGTGCCAGCAGCTTAAGTTACAGCCCCTACGAGCAGTACTTC
CDR3 protein: CASSLSYSPYEQYF
J gene: TRBJ2-7
CDR3 length: 14
V gene: TRBV7-2
D gene: -

CDR3 DNA: TGTGCCACCAGCAAAACTGAGAGCTATGGCTACACCTTC
CDR3 protein: CATSKTESYGYTF
J gene: TRBJ1-2
CDR3 length: 13
V gene: TRBV15
D gene: -

CDR3 DNA: TGTGCCAGCATGCTTTGGACAGGGACCTATAGCAATCAGCCCCAGCATTTT
CDR3 protein: CASMLWTGTYSNQPQHF
J gene: TRBJ1-5
CDR3 length: 17
V gene: TRBV28
D gene: TRBD1

CDR3 DNA: TGCGCCAGCAGCTTGGAAGCCTCCAGGGGGTACGAGCAGTACTTC
CDR3 protein: CASSLEASRGYEQYF
J gene: TRBJ2-7
CDR3 length: 15
V gene: TRBV5-1
D gene: TRBD1

CDR3 DNA: TGTGCCAGCAGCTTAGCTGTTAGCGGGCCCGGGGAGCTGTTTTTT
CDR3 protein: CASSLAVSGPGELFF
J gene: TRBJ2-2
CDR3 length: 15
V gene: TRBV7-8
D gene: TRBD2

CDR3 DNA: TGTGCCAGCAGCCACGCGGGAGGAGGAACTGAAGCTTTCTTT
CDR3 protein: CASSHAGGGTEAFF
J gene: TRBJ1-1
CDR3 length: 14
V gene: TRBV11-2
D gene: -

CDR3 DNA: TGCGCCAGCAGCCAAGAGTATGTCTCGCGCTACGAGCAGTACTTC
CDR3 protein: CASSQEYVSRYEQYF
J gene: TRBJ2-7
CDR3 length: 15
V gene: TRBV4-1
D gene: -

CDR3 DNA: TGTGCCAGCAGCTCAGACTACGGCTACGAGCAGTACTTC
CDR3 protein: CASSSDYGYEQYF
J gene: TRBJ2-7
CDR3 length: 13
V gene: TRBV7-2
D gene: -